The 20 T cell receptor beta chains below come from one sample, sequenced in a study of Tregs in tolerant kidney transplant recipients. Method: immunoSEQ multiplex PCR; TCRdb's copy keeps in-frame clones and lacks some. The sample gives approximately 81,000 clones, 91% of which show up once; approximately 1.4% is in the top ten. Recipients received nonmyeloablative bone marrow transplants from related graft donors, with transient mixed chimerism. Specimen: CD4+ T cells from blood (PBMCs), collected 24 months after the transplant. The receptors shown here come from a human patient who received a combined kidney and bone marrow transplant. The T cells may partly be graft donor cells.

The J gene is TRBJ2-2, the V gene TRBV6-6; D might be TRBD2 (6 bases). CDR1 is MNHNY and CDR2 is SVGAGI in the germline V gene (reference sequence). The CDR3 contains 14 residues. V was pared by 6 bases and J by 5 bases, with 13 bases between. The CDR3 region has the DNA TGTGCCAGCAGCCAAACTAGCCGTACCGGGGAGCTGTTTTTT. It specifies CASSQTSRTGELFF.

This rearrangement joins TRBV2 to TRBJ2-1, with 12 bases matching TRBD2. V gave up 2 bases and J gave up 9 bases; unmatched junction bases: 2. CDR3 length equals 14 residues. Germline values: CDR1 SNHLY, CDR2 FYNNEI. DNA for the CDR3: TGTGCCAGCAGTGAAAGGACTAGCGGGACTGAGCAGTTCTTC. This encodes CASSERTSGTEQFF.

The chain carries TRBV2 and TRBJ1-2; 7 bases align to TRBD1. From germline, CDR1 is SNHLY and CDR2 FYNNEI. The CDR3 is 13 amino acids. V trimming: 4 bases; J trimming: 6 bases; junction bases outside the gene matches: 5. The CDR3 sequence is CASSVEQGNGYTF. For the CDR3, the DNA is TGTGCCAGCAGTGTAGAACAGGGGAATGGCTACACCTTC.

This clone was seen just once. CDR3 DNA: TGTGCCACAGTTTGGACAGGGTCAACAGATACGCAGTATTTT. It is translated as CATVWTGSTDTQYF. V is TRBV6-1 and J is TRBJ2-3; 8 bases are a match to TRBD1. The CDR3 runs 14 residues. V lost 10 bases, J lost 3 bases, and 9 bases stayed unmatched. The germline V gene encodes CDR1 MNHNS and CDR2 SASEGT.

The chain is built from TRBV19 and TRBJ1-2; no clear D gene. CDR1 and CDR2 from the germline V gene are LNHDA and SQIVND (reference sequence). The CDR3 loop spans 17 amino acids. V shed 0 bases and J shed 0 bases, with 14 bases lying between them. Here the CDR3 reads CASSIDLFTEANYGYTF. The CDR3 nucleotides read TGTGCCAGTAGTATAGATCTATTCACAGAAGCTAACTATGGCTACACCTTC.

The CDR3 nucleotides read TGTGCCAGCAGCTCTATCGACAGGGCTGTAGATACGCAGTATTTT. It codes for CASSSIDRAVDTQYF. The gene calls are TRBV11-2 and TRBJ2-3; 7 nucleotides agree with TRBD1. Per germline, CDR1 SGHAT and CDR2 FQNNGV. The CDR3 consists of 15 residues. V was pared by 4 bases and J by 5 bases, with 9 bases of the junction left unmatched.

Here the CDR3 reads CATGSNSPLHF. The CDR3, as DNA: TGTGCCACAGGTTCCAATTCACCCCTCCACTTT. The chain combines TRBV28 with TRBJ1-6; D remains ambiguous. This CDR3 spans 11 amino acids. V gave up 10 bases and J gave up 7 bases, with 8 bases separating them. Germline CDR1 is MDHEN and CDR2 is SYDVKM.

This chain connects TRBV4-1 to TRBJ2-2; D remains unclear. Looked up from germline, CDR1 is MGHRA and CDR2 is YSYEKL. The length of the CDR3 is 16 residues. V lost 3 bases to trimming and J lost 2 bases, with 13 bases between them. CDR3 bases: TGCGCCAGCAGCCAGTTTTCCAAAATTAACACCGGGGAGCTGTTTTTT. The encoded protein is CASSQFSKINTGELFF.

CDR3 sequence (DNA): TGTGCCAGCAGCCTCGGACAGGGTTTAGCGGGGGGAACAGATACGCAGTATTTT. Translation: CASSLGQGLAGGTDTQYF. The chain joins TRBV7-9 to TRBJ2-3; 10 nucleotides match TRBD2. This CDR3 spans 18 amino acids. J gave up 3 bases and V 5 bases, and 14 bases lay outside the gene matches. Germline lookup yields CDR1 SEHNR and CDR2 FQNEAQ (reference sequence).

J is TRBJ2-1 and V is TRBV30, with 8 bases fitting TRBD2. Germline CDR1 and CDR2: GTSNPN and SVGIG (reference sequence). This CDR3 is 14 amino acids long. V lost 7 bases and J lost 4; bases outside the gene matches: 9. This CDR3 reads CAYRPSGRYNEQFF. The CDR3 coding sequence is TGTGCCTACCGACCTAGCGGGCGTTACAATGAGCAGTTCTTC.

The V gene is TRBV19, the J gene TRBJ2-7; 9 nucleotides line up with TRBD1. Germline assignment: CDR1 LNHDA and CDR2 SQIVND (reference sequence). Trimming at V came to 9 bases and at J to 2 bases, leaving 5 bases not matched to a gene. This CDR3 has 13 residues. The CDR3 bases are TGTGCCAGCCGGGACAGGGCTCCCTACGAGCAGTACTTC. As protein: CASRDRAPYEQYF. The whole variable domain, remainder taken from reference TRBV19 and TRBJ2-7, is DGGITQSPKYLFRKEGQNVTLSCEQNLNHDAMYWYRQDPGQGLRLIYYSQIVNDFQKGDIAEGYSVSREKKESFPLTVTSAQKNPTAFYLCASRDRAPYEQYFGPGTRLTVT.

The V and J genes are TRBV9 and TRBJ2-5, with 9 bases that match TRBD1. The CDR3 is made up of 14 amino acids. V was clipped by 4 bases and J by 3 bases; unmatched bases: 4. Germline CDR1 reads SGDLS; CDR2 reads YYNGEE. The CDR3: CASSFRDREETQYF. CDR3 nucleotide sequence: TGTGCCAGCAGCTTCAGGGACAGGGAAGAGACCCAGTACTTC.

CDR3 DNA sequence: TGTGCCAGCAGTATGGGGGCTCGGACCACTGAAGCTTTCTTT. As protein: CASSMGARTTEAFF. The genes are TRBV28 and TRBJ1-1, with TRBD1 as a possible D gene (6 bases). Per germline, CDR1 MDHEN and CDR2 SYDVKM. Trimming shortened V by 5 bases and J by 4 bases, and 14 bases separated the two germline ends. The CDR3 is made up of 14 amino acids.

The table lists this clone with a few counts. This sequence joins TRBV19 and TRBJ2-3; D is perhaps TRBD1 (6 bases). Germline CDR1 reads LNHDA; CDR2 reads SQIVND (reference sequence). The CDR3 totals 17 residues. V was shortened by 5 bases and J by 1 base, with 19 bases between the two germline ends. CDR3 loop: CASSLFRGPRGTDTQYF. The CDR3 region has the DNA TGTGCCAGTAGTCTGTTCAGGGGACCGAGGGGCACAGATACGCAGTATTTT.

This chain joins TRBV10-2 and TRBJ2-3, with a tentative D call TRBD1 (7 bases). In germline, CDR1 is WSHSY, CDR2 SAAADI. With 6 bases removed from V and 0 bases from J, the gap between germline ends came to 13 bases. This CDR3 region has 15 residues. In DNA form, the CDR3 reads TGCGCCAGCAGGTCGCAGGGGGGTAGCACAGATACGCAGTATTTT. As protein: CASRSQGGSTDTQYF.

CDR3 nucleotide sequence: TGTGCCAGCAGCGTAGGTAGACAAGACTACGAGCAGTACTTC. Amino acid sequence: CASSVGRQDYEQYF. V is TRBV9 and J is TRBJ2-7; D is ambiguous. Germline V gene sequence: CDR1 SGDLS, CDR2 YYNGEE. The CDR3 loop spans 14 amino acids. The ends were cut back, 0 bases at V and 3 bases at J, with 10 bases in the middle.

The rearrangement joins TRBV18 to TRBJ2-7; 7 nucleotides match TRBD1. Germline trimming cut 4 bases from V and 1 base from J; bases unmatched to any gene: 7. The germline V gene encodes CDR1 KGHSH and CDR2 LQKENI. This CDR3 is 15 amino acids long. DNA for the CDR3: TGTGCCAGCTCACAACTACGACAGGGTTCCTACGAGCAGTACTTC. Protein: CASSQLRQGSYEQYF. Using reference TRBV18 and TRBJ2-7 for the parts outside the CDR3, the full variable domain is NAGVMQNPRHLVRRRGQEARLRCSPMKGHSHVYWYRQLPEEGLKFMVYLQKENIIDESGMPKERFSAEFPKEGPSILRIQQVVRGDSAAYFCASSQLRQGSYEQYFGPGTRLTVT.

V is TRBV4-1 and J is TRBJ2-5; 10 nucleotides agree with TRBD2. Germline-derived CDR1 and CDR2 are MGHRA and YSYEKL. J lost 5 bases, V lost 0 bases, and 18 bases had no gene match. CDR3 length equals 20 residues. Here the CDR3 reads CASSQDDGVTRAGGRETQYF. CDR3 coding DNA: TGCGCCAGCAGCCAAGATGATGGGGTGACGAGAGCGGGGGGGCGGGAGACCCAGTACTTC.

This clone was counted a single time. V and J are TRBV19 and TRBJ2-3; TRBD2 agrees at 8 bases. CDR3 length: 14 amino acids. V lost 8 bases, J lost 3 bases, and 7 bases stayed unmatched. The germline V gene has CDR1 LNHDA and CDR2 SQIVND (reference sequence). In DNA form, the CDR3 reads TGTGCCAGTCGTCAAGCGGGAGTAACAGATACGCAGTATTTT. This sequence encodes CASRQAGVTDTQYF. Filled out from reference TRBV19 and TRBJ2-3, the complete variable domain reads DGGITQSPKYLFRKEGQNVTLSCEQNLNHDAMYWYRQDPGQGLRLIYYSQIVNDFQKGDIAEGYSVSREKKESFPLTVTSAQKNPTAFYLCASRQAGVTDTQYFGPGTRLTVL.

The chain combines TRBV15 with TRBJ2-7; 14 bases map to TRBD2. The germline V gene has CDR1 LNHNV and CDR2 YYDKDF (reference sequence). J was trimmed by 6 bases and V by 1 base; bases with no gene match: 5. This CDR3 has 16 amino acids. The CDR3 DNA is TGTGCCACCAGCAGAGGAAGGGGACTAGCGGGGGTCGAGCAGTACTTC. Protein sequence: CATSRGRGLAGVEQYF.